One sample yielded the 7 T cell receptor beta chains listed below, sequenced in a study of human thymus T cells. Sequencing used immunoSEQ multiplex PCR; TCRdb keeps in-frame clones, though not all of them. The table has 40,000 to 45,000 clones, 94% seen once. What was sequenced was blood. The source is a boy under three years old with a congenital heart defect but otherwise immunologically healthy.

The chain recombines TRBV6-5 with TRBJ1-1; no clear D gene. There are 13 residues in the CDR3. Deletions cut 7 bases from V and 10 bases from J, with 19 bases between. In germline, CDR1 is MNHEY, CDR2 SVGAGI. The CDR3 sequence: CASIFQQSRAAFF. The CDR3 bases are TGTGCCAGCATCTTTCAACAGAGTCGCGCAGCTTTCTTT.

The chain combines TRBV5-1 with TRBJ2-5, with 11 bases aligning to TRBD1. This CDR3 is 14 amino acids long. V shed 3 bases and J 3 bases; nucleotides not matched to a gene: 1. The germline CDR1 and CDR2 sequences are SGHRS and YFSETQ. CDR3 DNA sequence: TGCGCCAGCAGCTGGACAGGGGGCGAAGAGACCCAGTACTTC. Protein sequence: CASSWTGGEETQYF. The variable domain in full, with the rest retrieved from reference TRBV5-1 and TRBJ2-5, is KAGVTQTPRYLIKTRGQQVTLSCSPISGHRSVSWYQQTPGQGLQFLFEYFSETQRNKGNFPGRFSGRQFSNSRSEMNVSTLELGDSALYLCASSWTGGEETQYFGPGTRLLVL.

The chain recombines TRBV6-6 with TRBJ1-1; D unclear. There are 14 residues in the CDR3. The germline V gene encodes CDR1 MNHNY and CDR2 SVGAGI (reference sequence). V lost 5 bases and J 1 base, leaving 11 bases between the germline ends. The CDR3 sequence: CASSPGRTNTEAFF. CDR3 coding DNA: TGTGCCAGCAGTCCCGGACGGACGAACACTGAAGCTTTCTTT.

The rearrangement links TRBV4-1 to TRBJ2-3, with 9 positions matching TRBD2. The V gene's germline CDR1 is MGHRA and CDR2 YSYEKL. The V gene end was trimmed by 1 base and the J gene end by 3 bases; junction bases not matched to a gene: 5. This CDR3 is 16 amino acids long. This chain's CDR3 is CASSQVSSGDTDTQYF. CDR3 coding DNA: TGCGCCAGCAGCCAAGTGTCTAGCGGGGATACAGATACGCAGTATTTT.

The genes are TRBV7-2 and TRBJ2-2, with 7 bases aligning to TRBD2. The length of the CDR3 is 12 residues. V shed 5 bases, J shed 7 bases, and the junction held 1 base outside the gene matches. CDR1 is SGHTA and CDR2 is FQGNSA in the germline V gene. CDR3 residues: CASSPGGGELFF. CDR3 nucleotide sequence: TGTGCCAGCAGCCCGGGGGGCGGGGAGCTGTTTTTT.

In its sample, this clone was seen once. The chain is built from TRBV5-3 and TRBJ2-3; 8 nucleotides agree with TRBD2. TRBV5-3 is an open reading frame, and its role is uncertain. The trim removed 7 bases at V and 0 bases at J, leaving 10 bases unmatched. The CDR3 covers 16 residues. CDR3 region: CARGRGGPLSTDTQYF. The CDR3 DNA reads TGTGCCAGAGGCCGGGGGGGGCCCCTTAGCACAGATACGCAGTATTTT.

The chain employs TRBV7-9 and TRBJ2-7; 9 bases map to TRBD1. This CDR3 spans 16 amino acids. V dropped 6 bases and J dropped 2; count of bases not matched to a gene: 11. Germline V lookup: CDR1 SEHNR, CDR2 FQNEAQ (reference sequence). CDR3 coding DNA: TGTGCCAGCAGTAACGGGACCGGGACAGGGACCTACGAGCAGTACTTC. Encoded protein: CASSNGTGTGTYEQYF.